These T cell receptor beta chains were read from a single sample in a study of siplizumab effects on memory and regulatory T cells. Profiled with immunoSEQ multiplex PCR; TCRdb holds only in-frame clones, not every one. The top ten clones hold 9.5% to 15% of a sample with under 110,000 clones, approximately 91% of them seen once. The specimen was non-Treg CD4+ T cells sorted from blood. These TCRs come from a human donor in good health. Each CDR3 is given with its conserved first and last residue. The D gene is left open where the match is weak. Size is omitted from some rows. Given values are once, few, many or a class for expanded clones.

CDR3aa: CASSLEGTGSYEQYF; CDR3nt: TGTGCCAGCAGCTTGGAGGGGACAGGTTCCTACGAGCAGTACTTC; j_gene: TRBJ2-7; v_gene: TRBV5-4; abundance: .; d_gene: TRBD1
CDR3aa: CASRARGKVDGYTF; CDR3nt: TGTGCCAGCAGAGCCAGGGGGAAGGTGGATGGCTACACCTTC; j_gene: TRBJ1-2; v_gene: TRBV28; abundance: .; d_gene: TRBD1
CDR3aa: CASSTGRDQPQHF; CDR3nt: TGTGCCAGCTCCACCGGGAGGGATCAGCCCCAGCATTTT; j_gene: TRBJ1-5; v_gene: TRBV2; abundance: few; d_gene: .
CDR3aa: CASSLYLNTEAFF; CDR3nt: TGTGCCAGCAGCTTGTACCTGAACACTGAAGCTTTCTTT; j_gene: TRBJ1-1; v_gene: TRBV5-6; abundance: .; d_gene: .
CDR3aa: CASSLRYGSATDTQYF; CDR3nt: TGTGCCAGCAGCTTGCGATACGGAAGTGCCACAGATACGCAGTATTTT; j_gene: TRBJ2-3; v_gene: TRBV5-6; abundance: .; d_gene: .
CDR3aa: CASSQGTKGYNEQFF; CDR3nt: TGCGCCAGCAGCCAAGGGACAAAGGGGTACAATGAGCAGTTCTTC; j_gene: TRBJ2-1; v_gene: TRBV5-1; abundance: .; d_gene: .
CDR3aa: CAWRAGLGADTQYF; CDR3nt: TGTGCCTGGAGGGCGGGACTAGGTGCAGATACGCAGTATTTT; j_gene: TRBJ2-3; v_gene: TRBV30; abundance: .; d_gene: TRBD2
CDR3aa: CASSLRQGAKNTEAFF; CDR3nt: TGTGCCAGCAGCTTAAGACAGGGGGCAAAGAACACTGAAGCTTTCTTT; j_gene: TRBJ1-1; v_gene: TRBV7-3; abundance: .; d_gene: TRBD1
CDR3aa: CASSTSGSGTQYF; CDR3nt: TGTGCCAGCTCGACTAGCGGGAGTGGGACCCAGTACTTC; j_gene: TRBJ2-5; v_gene: TRBV4-2; abundance: .; d_gene: TRBD2
CDR3aa: CASSRTSGRVDEQYF; CDR3nt: TGTGCCAGCTCACGGACTAGCGGGAGGGTCGACGAGCAGTACTTC; j_gene: TRBJ2-7; v_gene: TRBV18; abundance: .; d_gene: TRBD2
CDR3aa: CASSPLAGAGETQYF; CDR3nt: TGTGCCAGCTCACCCCTAGCGGGAGCAGGAGAGACCCAGTACTTC; j_gene: TRBJ2-5; v_gene: TRBV18; abundance: .; d_gene: TRBD2
CDR3aa: CARSRQGGYTF; CDR3nt: TGTGCCCGGAGTCGCCAGGGGGGCTACACCTTC; j_gene: TRBJ1-2; v_gene: TRBV30; abundance: .; d_gene: .
CDR3aa: CASSQGRLNTEAFF; CDR3nt: TGTGCCAGCTCCCAGGGCCGGTTGAACACTGAAGCTTTCTTT; j_gene: TRBJ1-1; v_gene: TRBV18; abundance: .; d_gene: .
CDR3aa: CASSPLANTGELFF; CDR3nt: TGTGCCAGCAGCCCTCTAGCGAACACCGGGGAGCTGTTTTTT; j_gene: TRBJ2-2; v_gene: TRBV9; abundance: .; d_gene: .
CDR3aa: CASSYSRGAYEQYF; CDR3nt: TGTGCCAGCAGTTACTCGCGGGGGGCATACGAGCAGTACTTC; j_gene: TRBJ2-7; v_gene: TRBV6-5; abundance: .; d_gene: TRBD2
CDR3aa: CASSLDNEQFF; CDR3nt: TGTGCCAGCAGCCTAGACAATGAGCAGTTCTTC; j_gene: TRBJ2-1; v_gene: TRBV9; abundance: .; d_gene: .
CDR3aa: CASVNRNQPQHF; CDR3nt: TGTGCCAGCGTCAATCGCAATCAGCCCCAGCATTTT; j_gene: TRBJ1-5; v_gene: TRBV28; abundance: .; d_gene: .
CDR3aa: CASSLRLQETQYF; CDR3nt: TGTGCTAGCAGCTTGCGACTCCAAGAGACCCAGTACTTC; j_gene: TRBJ2-5; v_gene: TRBV7-7; abundance: .; d_gene: .
CDR3aa: CASGVAADQPQHF; CDR3nt: TGTGCTAGTGGAGTGGCAGCAGATCAGCCCCAGCATTTT; j_gene: TRBJ1-5; v_gene: TRBV12-5; abundance: .; d_gene: .
CDR3aa: CASSTDRTSGPYF; CDR3nt: TGTGCCAGCAGCACGGATCGGACTAGCGGGCCATACTTC; j_gene: TRBJ2-7; v_gene: TRBV7-2; abundance: .; d_gene: TRBD2
CDR3aa: CASSANHGGRSSDEQYF; CDR3nt: TGTGCCAGTAGTGCTAACCACGGGGGCCGTTCGTCCGACGAGCAGTACTTC; j_gene: TRBJ2-7; v_gene: TRBV19; abundance: .; d_gene: .
CDR3aa: CASSPGRVTQYF; CDR3nt: TGTGCCAGCAGCCCAGGGCGGGTGACCCAGTACTTC; j_gene: TRBJ2-5; v_gene: TRBV11-2; abundance: .; d_gene: .
CDR3aa: CAISRSVLNTEAFF; CDR3nt: TGTGCCATCAGTCGAAGTGTACTGAACACTGAAGCTTTCTTT; j_gene: TRBJ1-1; v_gene: TRBV10-3; abundance: few; d_gene: .
CDR3aa: CAVSGGQETQYF; CDR3nt: TGTGCCGTTAGCGGGGGCCAAGAGACCCAGTACTTC; j_gene: TRBJ2-5; v_gene: TRBV10-3; abundance: .; d_gene: TRBD2
CDR3aa: CASSFVLGSSYEQYF; CDR3nt: TGTGCCAGCAGCTTCGTTCTGGGAAGCTCCTACGAGCAGTACTTC; j_gene: TRBJ2-7; v_gene: TRBV5-4; abundance: .; d_gene: .
CDR3aa: CASSTPGRDYGYTF; CDR3nt: TGTGCCAGCAGTACTCCGGGACGCGACTATGGCTACACCTTC; j_gene: TRBJ1-2; v_gene: TRBV27; abundance: once; d_gene: .
CDR3aa: CASSQAVFSGNTIYF; CDR3nt: TGTGCCAGCAGCCAGGCTGTCTTCTCTGGAAACACCATATATTTT; j_gene: TRBJ1-3; v_gene: TRBV16; abundance: .; d_gene: .
CDR3aa: CASNNRGTDTQYF; CDR3nt: TGTGCCAGCAATAACAGGGGCACAGATACGCAGTATTTT; j_gene: TRBJ2-3; v_gene: TRBV27; abundance: .; d_gene: .
CDR3aa: CAISELSGAVSGANVLTF; CDR3nt: TGTGCCATCAGTGAGCTATCGGGGGCAGTTTCTGGGGCCAACGTCCTGACTTTC; j_gene: TRBJ2-6; v_gene: TRBV10-3; abundance: .; d_gene: .
CDR3aa: CACLPAEWAQETQYF; CDR3nt: TGTGCCTGTCTGCCAGCGGAGTGGGCCCAAGAGACCCAGTACTTC; j_gene: TRBJ2-5; v_gene: TRBV30; abundance: once; d_gene: .
CDR3aa: CASRNQEPNYGYTF; CDR3nt: TGTGCCAGCCGGAACCAGGAACCTAACTATGGCTACACCTTC; j_gene: TRBJ1-2; v_gene: TRBV28; abundance: .; d_gene: .
CDR3aa: CASSYSRTNTGELFF; CDR3nt: TGTGCCAGCAGTTACTCCAGGACGAACACCGGGGAGCTGTTTTTT; j_gene: TRBJ2-2; v_gene: TRBV6-5; abundance: .; d_gene: .
CDR3aa: CASSGWGRDSEQFF; CDR3nt: TGTGCCAGCAGTGGATGGGGACGGGATAGTGAGCAGTTCTTC; j_gene: TRBJ2-1; v_gene: TRBV6-1; abundance: .; d_gene: .
CDR3aa: CASSQAPVRLAGVWNEQFF; CDR3nt: TGCGCCAGCAGCCAAGCCCCGGTTAGGCTAGCGGGGGTGTGGAATGAGCAGTTCTTC; j_gene: TRBJ2-1; v_gene: TRBV4-1; abundance: .; d_gene: TRBD2
CDR3aa: CASSPTDPNEKLFF; CDR3nt: TGTGCCAGCAGCCCGACAGACCCTAATGAAAAACTGTTTTTT; j_gene: TRBJ1-4; v_gene: TRBV28; abundance: .; d_gene: .
CDR3aa: CASSLFAAKGNEQFF; CDR3nt: TGTGCCAGCAGCTTATTCGCGGCGAAGGGAAATGAGCAGTTCTTC; j_gene: TRBJ2-1; v_gene: TRBV11-2; abundance: .; d_gene: .
CDR3aa: CASSERGGAPTTEAFF; CDR3nt: TGTGCCAGCAGTGAAAGGGGGGGGGCACCCACCACTGAAGCTTTCTTT; j_gene: TRBJ1-1; v_gene: TRBV6-1; abundance: .; d_gene: .
CDR3aa: CASSERLGGINQPQHF; CDR3nt: TGTGCCAGCAGTGAAAGATTAGGGGGCATCAATCAGCCCCAGCATTTT; j_gene: TRBJ1-5; v_gene: TRBV6-1; abundance: .; d_gene: TRBD1
CDR3aa: CASSYGGGQETQYF; CDR3nt: TGTGCCAGCAGTTACGGCGGGGGACAAGAGACCCAGTACTTC; j_gene: TRBJ2-5; v_gene: TRBV28; abundance: .; d_gene: TRBD2